This record concerns one T cell receptor beta chain sequence. These data are taken from a study of T cell responses to AZD1222 COVID-19 vaccine. Produced via immunoSEQ multiplex PCR; TCRdb's table is partial and in-frame only. The data hold about 96,000 clones, with 85% to 90% observed a single time. V was trimmed by 2 bases and J by 2 bases, leaving 9 bases between them. Germline values: CDR1 MNHEY, CDR2 SVGAGI. The CDR3 is 15 amino acids. This TCR came from an adult in good health. The starting material was peripheral blood, obtained on day 0 of AZD1222 vaccination. V and J are TRBV6-5 and TRBJ1-4, with D perhaps TRBD1 (6 bases). CDR3 DNA: TGTGCCAGCAGTTACACCACAGGGACTAATGAAAAACTGTTTTTT. Protein product: CASSYTTGTNEKLFF.